This is a list of T cell receptor beta chains from one sample in a study of T cell repertoires in cytomegalovirus infection. Their antigens remain unidentified. TCRdb independently ran MiXCR on the reads; one entry per CDR3 protein. The sample lists 80,000 or so distinct CDR3 sequences; roughly a quarter were seen once. This specimen was CD8+ T cells from cultured PBMCs, taken from culture after CMV antigen stimulation. The receptors originated from a human donor in good health (CMV status not recorded). Some clones in this sample may be carry-over from other donors' samples. Both conserved end residues are part of each CDR3. The D gene is left open where the match is weak. The size of a clone is reported for some rows only, either as once, few or many, or as a class for expanded clones.

TRBV19,TRBD1,TRBJ2-5,few,TGTGCCAGTAGTCGGGTTTCGACCGGGACAGGAGAGACCCAGTACTTC,CASSRVSTGTGETQYF
TRBV4-2,.,TRBJ2-2,.,TGTGCCAGCAGCCAGGCGGGACAGTTTCCCGGGGAGCTGTTTTTT,CASSQAGQFPGELFF
TRBV3-1,TRBD1,TRBJ1-1,.,TGTGCCAGCAGCCTCGGGACAGGTACTGAAGCTTTCTTT,CASSLGTGTEAFF
TRBV19,TRBD1,TRBJ2-5,.,TGTGCCAGTAGTCCCCGAGAGGACAGGGCGGAGACCCAGTACTTC,CASSPREDRAETQYF
TRBV9,TRBD2,TRBJ2-5,.,TGTGCCAGCAGCGTGGGACTAGCCCCGGAGACCCAGTACTTC,CASSVGLAPETQYF
TRBV27,.,TRBJ2-2,few,TGTGCCAGCAGCCCCAGACTGGGCACCGGGGAGCTGTTTTTT,CASSPRLGTGELFF
TRBV7-2,TRBD1,TRBJ2-7,many,TGTGCCAGCAGCTTAGGGGGACAGATCACCTACGAGCAGTACTTC,CASSLGGQITYEQYF
TRBV28,.,TRBJ2-7,few,TGTGCCAGCAGCCCGGGACACTTCTCCTACGAGCAGTACTTC,CASSPGHFSYEQYF
TRBV5-6,TRBD2,TRBJ2-2,.,TGTGCCAGCAGCTCACTAGCGGGCCTACCCGAGCCGAACACCGGGGAGCTGTTTTTT,CASSSLAGLPEPNTGELFF
TRBV11-2,.,TRBJ2-3,.,TGTGCCAGCAGCTTATACGAGCGGGGCACAGATACGCAGTATTTT,CASSLYERGTDTQYF
TRBV7-6,.,TRBJ2-7,.,TGTGCCAGCAGCGCCGGGACTGGCGTCCGCAGGTACGAGCAGTACTTC,CASSAGTGVRRYEQYF
TRBV6-5,.,TRBJ1-2,.,TGTGCCAGCAGTCCCACAGAAAACTATGGCTACACCTTC,CASSPTENYGYTF
TRBV27,TRBD1,TRBJ2-5,once,TGTGCCAGCAGCCGGGTCGGGGTGGGGGACAGGGAGACCCAGTACTTC,CASSRVGVGDRETQYF
TRBV2,TRBD1,TRBJ2-2,.,TGTGCCATCCTGTCGGACAGGGGGGTCGCCGGGGAGCTGTTTTTT,CAILSDRGVAGELFF
TRBV27,TRBD1,TRBJ2-1,.,TGTGCCAGCAGACCGACAGGGCCATTAGGGCAGTTCTTC,CASRPTGPLGQFF